This TCR beta chain came from a study of identical twins (dated by TCRdb to the mid-2010s). With regard to the full study: To test whether fetal clonotypes persist, the study used deep sequencing on TCR alpha and beta repertoires from monozygotic twins, unrelated adults of various ages, and cord blood. Replicate twin experiments were performed at different times using different library preparation protocols to rule out contamination. Beyond this particular receptor, the publication reports: Abundant cord blood beta clonotypes had fewer insertions, young adult naive repertoires showed a similar but weaker trend, and memory repertoires showed no such trend. Because the same donors could not be followed over many years, the conclusions relied on cross-sectional statistical analysis. In monozygotic twins, out-of-frame TCR alpha sharing was systematically underestimated by recombination models, although the models agreed with sharing between unrelated individuals. Compared with coincidental sharing between unrelated individuals, out-of-frame TCR alpha sequences shared between twins had an excess of sequences with low generation probability. Zero-insertion analyses could be partly confounded by invariant T cells such as MAIT and iNKT, although diverse VJ usage argued against such confounding for most clonotypes. A weaker excess of twin sharing was found in beta out-of-frame sequences because the signal-to-noise ratio was lowered by fewer shared sequences.

On this clonotype: No antigen is known for it. At one end the junction does not follow the germline gene, possibly because of a read error.

Only healthy Caucasian donors were included. Looking up the germline V gene (reference sequence) yields CDR1 DFQATT and CDR2 SNEGSKA. Taken from cysteine to phenylalanine, the CDR3 has 13 residues. Just the 39-base CDR3 DNA is kept, in frame starting at base 1. Library generation was performed with 5' RACE. Sequencing relied on an Illumina HiSeq 2000. A universal primer binding site was introduced by template switching, and a unique molecular identifier was present in the final cDNA, enabling accurate counting of TCR cDNA molecules. First-strand cDNA for TCR alpha and beta chains was synthesized from specific primers in the conserved constant-segment region. To control for contamination, each cDNA library was double barcoded with a SMART-Mk sample barcode plus Illumina barcodes. TruSeq adapter sequences, together with Illumina sample barcodes, were added in two successive PCR steps. TCR alpha and beta cDNA libraries were sequenced on the Illumina HiSeq platform with custom primers. From the authors' description of their analysis: MiGEC processed the raw reads to extract unique molecular identifiers, while MiXCR was used to determine the CDR3 positions. Recombination models were inferred per individual with the repgenHMM and IGoR tools using an EM algorithm. Shared clonotype analysis was performed with the tcR package in R, normalizing sharing by the product of cloneset sizes. Out-of-frame nonproductive sequences were analyzed to study raw recombination free of thymic and clonal selection effects. TCRdb applied fastp at Q25 and MiXCR to the public reads, then kept only in-frame beta chains. Under each unique CDR3 protein, matching rows form one entry showing the most common genes and DNA. TCRdb's processing, not the authors', yielded these V and J calls. Recorded for this sample are roughly 1.6 million distinct CDR3 sequences; around 33% of them occurred a single time. In total, the top ten clones hold approximately 0.25% of the sample.

The chain links TRBV20-1 with TRBJ2-3, with the D gene not clear enough to name. The material sequenced was cord blood. This sequence was found in a newborn girl in good health. The encoded CDR3 is CSASWVSTNTQYF. Here is the DNA: TGCAGTGCTAGTTGGGTTAGCACAAATACGCAGTATTTT.